This T cell receptor (beta chain) was retrieved from a study of T cells in localized non-small cell lung cancer. This CDR3 contains 13 residues. CDR1 and CDR2 from the germline V gene are MNHGY and SAAAGT. V gave up 5 bases and J gave up 6 bases, with 11 bases separating them. Using immunoSEQ multiplex PCR, the repertoire was profiled, and TCRdb retains in-frame clones only, with some absent. The data show approximately 4,600 clones, with about 35% seen just once and over 15% held by the top ten. This sequence was found in a man aged 40 to 75 with stage II squamous cell lung carcinoma. The sample was lung tumor tissue, taken before any cancer treatment. V is TRBV6-8 and J is TRBJ2-1; the D gene is possibly TRBD1 (5 bases). CDR3 region: CASSKGHRNEQFF. CDR3 in DNA: TGTGCCAGCAGTAAAGGACACCGCAATGAGCAGTTCTTC.